This TCR beta chain was recorded in a study of T cells after yellow fever vaccination. Study-wide results and caveats: A large majority of primary-vaccination clones showed up again after the booster (approximately 95% CD4, 85% to 90% CD8).

One entry per CDR3 protein, called by TCRdb with MiXCR from the 5' RACE reads. The sample consists of 170,000 or so distinct CDR3 sequences, approximately 6% of them appearing once. Trimming took off 4 bases at V and 7 bases at J, with 9 bases between the two ends. There are 12 residues in the CDR3. Germline-derived CDR1 and CDR2 are KGHSH and LQKENI. This clonotype was seen a handful of times. The antigen remains unidentified. This receptor was taken from a man aged 18 to 30 who received the YFV17D yellow fever vaccine. The J gene is TRBJ2-3, the V gene TRBV18, with a possible D match to TRBD1 (5 bases). The specimen comprised CD4+ T cells sorted from PBMCs, sampled on the day of the first yellow fever vaccination. In DNA form, the CDR3 reads TGTGCCAGCTCACAGGGGCGGAATACGCAGTATTTT. As protein: CASSQGRNTQYF.